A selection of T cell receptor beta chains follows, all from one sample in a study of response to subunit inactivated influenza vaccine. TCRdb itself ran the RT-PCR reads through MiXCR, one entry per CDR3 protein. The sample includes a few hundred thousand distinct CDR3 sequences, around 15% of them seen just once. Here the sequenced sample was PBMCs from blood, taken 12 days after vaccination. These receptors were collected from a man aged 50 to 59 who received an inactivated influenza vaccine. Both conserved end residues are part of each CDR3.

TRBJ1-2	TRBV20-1	CSARPPAHPDYGYTF
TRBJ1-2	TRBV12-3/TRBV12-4	CASSPDAAGYTF
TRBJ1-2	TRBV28	CASSYPGHNYGYTF
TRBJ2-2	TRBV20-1	CSARDGGSAGELFF
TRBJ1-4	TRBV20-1	CSARYEMTFFSPTNEKLFF
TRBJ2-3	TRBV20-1	CSANQGLTDTQYF
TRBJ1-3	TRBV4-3	CASSQEVPAGNTIYF
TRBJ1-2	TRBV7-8	CASSSPRESLNYGYTF
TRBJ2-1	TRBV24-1	CATSRSVVAGASYNEQFF
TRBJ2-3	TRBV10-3	CAISGLAVIDTQYF
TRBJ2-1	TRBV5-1	CASSLEGTAYNEQFF
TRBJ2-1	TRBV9	CASTPEGQGLYNEQFF
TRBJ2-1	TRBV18	CASSPLGIDNEQFF
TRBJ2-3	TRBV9	CASSPRLNTDTQNF
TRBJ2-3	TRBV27	CASKPSGDTQYF
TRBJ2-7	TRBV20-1	CSARDKTYEQYF
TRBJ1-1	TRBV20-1	CSARGVRGNTEAFF
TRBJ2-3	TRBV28	CASGGGRDTQYF
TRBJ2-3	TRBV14	CASSQVRSRTDTQYF
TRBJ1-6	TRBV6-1	CASTPLNTYNSPLHF
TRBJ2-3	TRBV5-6	CASSLRSRSTDTQYF
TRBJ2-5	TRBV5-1	CASSEYAGVETQYF
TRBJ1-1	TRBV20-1	CSASRGPTEAFF
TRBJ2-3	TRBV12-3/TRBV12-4	CASTQLAEDTDTQYF
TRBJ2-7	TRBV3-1	CASSQDPFRRLAAYEQYF
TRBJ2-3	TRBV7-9	CASSYDLAGRDTQYF
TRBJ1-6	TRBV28	CASSSQTGRFNSPLHF
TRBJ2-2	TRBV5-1	CASSLGSVPNTGELFF
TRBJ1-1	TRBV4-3	CASSQDVGGQMNTEAFF
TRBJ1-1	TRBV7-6	CASSLDRWGNTEAFF
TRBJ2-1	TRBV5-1	CASSLEGPPFEQFF
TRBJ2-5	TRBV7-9	CASSLYPGPNRETQYF
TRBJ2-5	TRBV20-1	CSARGTSEQETQYF
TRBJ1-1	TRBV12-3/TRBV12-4	CASSFGDMNTEAFF
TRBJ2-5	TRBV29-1	CSVSRREETQYF